The 25 T cell receptor beta chains presented below share a single source sample, sequenced in a study of blood T cells in healthy people across ages. It was with a sample-barcoded 5' primer and a J-beta primer mix that a second PCR of about 6 to 12 cycles was run. One entry per CDR3 protein, called by TCRdb with MiXCR from the 5' RACE reads. The table has 650,000 to 950,000 distinct CDR3 sequences, 44% seen once. The sequencing sample was made of blood. These TCRs come from a man in his fifties or sixties in good health.

This clonotype was counted only a few times. This chain links TRBV20-1 with TRBJ2-2, with unresolved D. This CDR3 has 13 amino acids. Germline values: CDR1 DFQATT, CDR2 SNEGSKA (reference sequence). V lost 6 bases and J lost 1, with 9 bases in between. The chain's CDR3 is CSARAENTGELFF. The CDR3 nucleotides are TGCAGTGCCCGGGCAGAGAACACCGGGGAGCTGTTTTTT.

This clonotype appeared a few times. This chain links TRBV7-2 with TRBJ2-1; a weak D match, TRBD2 (6 bases). CDR3 length: 16 residues. CDR1 SGHTA and CDR2 FQGNSA come from the germline V gene. The V end lost 1 base, the J end lost 0 bases, and 10 bases lay between the germline ends. CDR3 loop: CASSLVGRSSYNEQFF. DNA for the CDR3: TGTGCCAGCAGCTTAGTTGGGAGGAGCTCCTACAATGAGCAGTTCTTC.

This clonotype has only a few counts. The chain uses TRBV6-5 and TRBJ2-3; no clear D. The CDR3 spans 14 residues. The V gene lost 7 bases and the J gene lost 2 bases, with 13 bases spanning the gap. The germline CDR1 and CDR2 sequences are MNHEY and SVGAGI. The CDR3 sequence is CASTGMGTTDTQYF. The CDR3 DNA follows: TGTGCCAGCACTGGGATGGGAACCACAGATACGCAGTATTTT.

The chain has TRBV4-3 and TRBJ2-2; maybe TRBD2 (6 bases). Trimming pared 0 bases from V and 4 bases from J, leaving 9 bases between. CDR3 length: 15 residues. Germline CDR1 and CDR2: LGHNA and YSLEER. The CDR3 region is CASSQDRGITGELFF. The DNA for the CDR3 is TGCGCCAGCAGCCAAGATCGGGGGATCACCGGGGAGCTGTTTTTT.

The chain joins TRBV6-4 to TRBJ2-1; 11 bases map to TRBD2. Germline V lookup: CDR1 MRHNA, CDR2 SNTAGT. Trimming removed 2 bases from V and 8 bases from J; junction bases left unmatched: 5. The CDR3 is made up of 15 amino acids. CDR3 nucleotides: TGTGCCAGCAGTGACGGTAGCGGGGGGGCTCATGAGCAGTTCTTC. It yields the protein CASSDGSGGAHEQFF.

The chain carries TRBV3-1 and TRBJ1-6; 8 bases map to TRBD1. Germline V gene sequence: CDR1 LGHDT, CDR2 YNNKEL (reference sequence). The V segment lost 3 bases and the J segment 9 bases; nucleotides outside the gene matches: 7. The CDR3 is 15 residues long. The CDR3 coding sequence is TGTGCCAGCAGCCACTCGGACAGGGTGAGTTCACCCCTCCACTTT. As protein: CASSHSDRVSSPLHF.

In the case of this clonotype: Since a much larger clone is just one base distant, this may be a read error. This sequence joins TRBV9 and TRBJ2-2, with a tentative D call TRBD2 (6 bases). Trimming cost V 2 bases and J 3 bases, with 11 bases left between them. Germline CDR1 and CDR2: SGDLS and YYNGEE. The CDR3 sequence is 15 residues long. CDR3: CASSVGTVDTGELFF. CDR3 bases: TGTGCCAGCAGCGTGGGGACTGTGGACACCGGGGAGCTGTTTTTT.

V usage is TRBV5-1 and J usage is TRBJ2-6, with a possible D match to TRBD1 (5 bases). Trimming took off 8 bases at V and 0 bases at J, with 15 bases between the two ends. Germline V gives CDR1 SGHRS, CDR2 YFSETQ. This CDR3 has 16 residues. CDR3 in DNA: TGCGCCAGTCACGACAGCCTAGACTCTGGGGCCAACGTCCTGACTTTC. Translating gives CASHDSLDSGANVLTF.

The gene calls are TRBV20-1 and TRBJ1-4; no clear D. V gave up 0 bases and J gave up 2 bases, with 7 bases separating them. In germline, CDR1 is DFQATT, CDR2 SNEGSKA (reference sequence). CDR3 length: 14 residues. The CDR3 reads CSARDRVTNEKLFF. The CDR3, as DNA: TGCAGTGCTAGAGATCGGGTGACTAATGAAAAACTGTTTTTT.

This clonotype was seen more than once but under ten times. CDR3 sequence: CSVEDINYGYTF. Here the CDR3 DNA reads TGCAGCGTTGAGGACATTAACTATGGCTACACCTTC. This chain connects TRBV29-1 to TRBJ1-2, with D maybe TRBD1 (5 bases). This CDR3 region has 12 residues. V was clipped by 3 bases and J by 1 base, with 6 bases between them. Germline V gene lookup returns CDR1 SQVTM and CDR2 ANQGSEA.

The rearrangement uses TRBV27 and TRBJ1-2; D remains ambiguous. Trimming pared 5 bases from V and 1 base from J, leaving 11 bases between. CDR1 MNHEY and CDR2 SMNVEV come from the germline V gene (reference sequence). The CDR3 length is 14 residues. DNA of the CDR3: TGTGCCAGCAGTAGAGGGAACTTTAACTATGGCTACACCTTC. It yields the protein CASSRGNFNYGYTF.

The chain combines TRBV27 with TRBJ1-1; 8 bases agree with TRBD1. The CDR3 loop spans 11 amino acids. CDR1 and CDR2 from the germline V gene are MNHEY and SMNVEV (reference sequence). The trim removed 6 bases at V and 7 bases at J, leaving 1 base unmatched. The CDR3, as DNA: TGTGCCAGCAGCACAGGGGGTGAAGCTTTCTTT. This encodes CASSTGGEAFF.

The CDR3 DNA is TGCAGTGCTAAACTAGACACAGATACGCAGTATTTT. Translating gives CSAKLDTDTQYF. V usage is TRBV20-1 and J usage is TRBJ2-3; TRBD2 is a possible D gene (5 bases). Trimming took off 4 bases at V and 2 bases at J, with 7 bases between the two ends. The CDR3 loop spans 12 amino acids. From germline, CDR1 is DFQATT and CDR2 SNEGSKA (reference sequence).

The rearrangement joins TRBV4-1 to TRBJ1-1, with TRBD1 matching 8 bases. The V gene end was trimmed by 4 bases and the J gene end by 0 bases; junction bases not matched to a gene: 7. The CDR3 covers 16 residues. Looked up from germline, CDR1 is MGHRA and CDR2 is YSYEKL. The CDR3: CASSPGQGLMNTEAFF. The CDR3 coding sequence is TGCGCCAGCAGCCCCGGACAGGGTTTGATGAACACTGAAGCTTTCTTT.

The chain employs TRBV7-9 and TRBJ2-2; TRBD1 matches at 7 bases. The CDR3 length is 15 residues. Trimming took 5 bases from V and 1 from J; bases not matched to a gene: 4. In germline, CDR1 is SEHNR, CDR2 FQNEAQ (reference sequence). The CDR3 DNA reads TGTGCCAGCAGCACCCGGGACAGGAACACCGGGGAGCTGTTTTTT. Protein: CASSTRDRNTGELFF.

This chain joins TRBV24-1 and TRBJ2-2, with no clear D. Germline CDR1 is KGHDR and CDR2 is SFDVKD. V was pared by 5 bases and J by 6 bases, with 9 bases between. This CDR3 comprises 13 residues. This chain's CDR3 is CATSGMGAGELFF. As DNA, the CDR3 is TGTGCCACCAGTGGAATGGGCGCCGGGGAGCTGTTTTTT.

V and J are TRBV9 and TRBJ1-6; weak D call: TRBD1 (6 bases). Germline-derived CDR1 and CDR2 are SGDLS and YYNGEE. Trimming shortened V by 4 bases and J by 10 bases, and 15 bases separated the two germline ends. The CDR3 is 14 amino acids. In DNA, the CDR3 is TGTGCCAGCAGCTCACGGACAGAGACCTCACCCCTCCACTTT. Translation gives CASSSRTETSPLHF.

Only a few counts were recorded for this clonotype. This rearrangement joins TRBV20-1 to TRBJ2-7; no reliable D call. V was trimmed by 4 bases and J by 3 bases, leaving 13 bases between them. Germline lookup yields CDR1 DFQATT and CDR2 SNEGSKA (reference sequence). The CDR3 is 13 amino acids. The CDR3 protein is CSAKGIAHYEQYF. The CDR3 DNA is TGCAGTGCTAAAGGGATCGCCCACTACGAGCAGTACTTC.

The CDR3 nucleotides read TGCAGTGCTAGAGATCCGCGCAGGGCGGGTAGCTCTGAGCAGTACTTC. Its protein is CSARDPRRAGSSEQYF. The V call is TRBV20-1, the J call TRBJ2-5; D might be TRBD1 or TRBD2, each matching 5 bases. The V gene's germline CDR1 is DFQATT and CDR2 SNEGSKA (reference sequence). Trimming took off 0 bases at V and 11 bases at J, with 25 bases between the two ends. CDR3 length: 16 residues.

The J gene is TRBJ2-3, the V gene TRBV19; no clear D. V dropped 7 bases and J dropped 1 base, with 12 bases sitting between them. The CDR3 has 14 amino acids. The V gene's germline CDR1 is LNHDA and CDR2 SQIVND (reference sequence). The CDR3 DNA follows: TGTGCCAGTATGGATCAGGCAGGCACAGATACGCAGTATTTT. Translating it yields CASMDQAGTDTQYF.

Concerning this clonotype: An end of the junction does not agree with germline; a read error may underlie this. The chain combines TRBV11-2 with TRBJ2-1; perhaps D is TRBD1 or TRBD2 (7 bases each). CDR3 length: 14 residues. Germline V gene sequence: CDR1 SGHAT, CDR2 FQNNGV. The CDR3, as DNA: TGTGCCAGCACCTTACAGGGGAGGGGTAATGAGCAGTTCTTC. Translating it yields CASTLQGRGNEQFF.

This clonotype appeared once. With a much larger clone just one base away, this may be a read error. The chain combines TRBV5-1 with TRBJ2-5; possible D gene TRBD2, 5 bases. CDR1 SGHRS and CDR2 YFSETQ come from the germline V gene. The CDR3 extends over 15 amino acids. This CDR3 is CAGRMTGKTVETQYF. The CDR3 region has the DNA TGCGCCGGCAGGATGACGGGGAAAACTGTAGAGACCCAGTACTTC.

The V gene is TRBV7-9, the J gene TRBJ1-5, with 7 bases that match TRBD1. CDR1 and CDR2 from the germline V gene are SEHNR and FQNEAQ (reference sequence). The CDR3 totals 16 residues. V lost 5 bases to trimming and J lost 7 bases; unmatched junction nucleotides: 14. CDR3 in amino acids: CASSPIGQEVKQPQHF. The CDR3 region has the DNA TGTGCCAGCAGCCCGATAGGACAGGAGGTGAAGCAGCCCCAGCATTTT.

This clonotype was seen only a few times. The rearrangement joins TRBV29-1 to TRBJ1-2; possibly TRBD1 for D (6 bases). V was shortened by 7 bases and J by 7 bases, with 19 bases between the two germline ends. Looked up from germline, CDR1 is SQVTM and CDR2 is ANQGSEA. The CDR3 is 13 residues long. The CDR3 DNA is TGCAGCGCCCGGGCCGATACAGGGTGTGGCTACACCTTC. This translates into CSARADTGCGYTF.

The V call is TRBV7-3, the J call TRBJ1-1; 7 nucleotides match TRBD1. Unmatched junction bases numbered 4, after V lost 9 bases and J lost 0 bases. The CDR3 has 13 residues. Germline V gene data show CDR1 as SGHTA and CDR2 as FQGTGA. Here the CDR3 reads CASRQGLNTEAFF. The CDR3 bases are TGTGCCAGTCGACAGGGTCTGAACACTGAAGCTTTCTTT. The variable domain in full, with the rest retrieved from reference TRBV7-3 and TRBJ1-1, is GAGVSQTPSNKVTEKGKYVELRCDPISGHTALYWYRQSLGQGPEFLIYFQGTGAADDSGLPNDRFFAVRPEGSVSTLKIQRTERGDSAVYLCASRQGLNTEAFFGQGTRLTVV.